This T cell receptor (beta chain) emerged from a study of cytomegalovirus exposure and HLA in healthy donors. Study-level points and caveats: When presence/absence was analysed, sequencing depth was taken to be roughly uniform across donors. A later analysis found TCR association rates differed by HLA locus, highest for DRB1 and lowest for HLA-C. Later on, an analysis tied approximately 15,000 TCR beta sequences to HLA alleles at 0.05 false discovery rate.

This clone was observed a handful of times. Its antigen is unidentified. The PCR was carried out with 60 Vbeta primers and 13 Jbeta primers. Assay: immunoSEQ multiplex PCR; the TCRdb copy retains only in-frame clones and omits some. The table shows 200,000 or so clones, with 70% to 85% occurring only once. The receptor comes from a boy between 2 and 10 years old in good health and CMV-seronegative. Sequences were obtained from PBMCs.

The CDR3 DNA reads as TGTGCCAGCAGCCCGGGAGGGGTTAATCACGAGCAGTACTTC. It specifies CASSPGGVNHEQYF. The rearrangement links TRBV5-4 to TRBJ2-7; TRBD2 matches at 8 bases. The length of the CDR3 is 14 residues. Germline CDR1 is SGHNT and CDR2 is YYREEE (reference sequence). V gave up 4 bases and J gave up 5 bases; unmatched junction bases: 8.